This TCR beta chain originates from a study of T cell responses to AZD1222 COVID-19 vaccine. As concerns this clone: The antigen is not known.

The protocol was immunoSEQ multiplex PCR, while the TCRdb copy is restricted to in-frame clones and leaves out a portion. The sample includes approximately 150,000 clones, over 85% of them seen just once. V was clipped by 2 bases and J by 4 bases, with 14 bases between them. The germline V gene has CDR1 LGHNA and CDR2 YNFKEQ. The CDR3 covers 15 residues. Findings and caveats of the study: Clonal diversity was possibly underestimated, and the donors were mostly white British, with more females. Reportedly, nearly half of unique spike TCRs recognized epitopes outside B.1.351/B.1.1.7 mutations.

This specimen was peripheral blood, taken 28 days after the second AZD1222 dose. The V gene is TRBV4-2, the J gene TRBJ2-5, with TRBD2 as a possible D gene (7 bases). The sequence was collected from an adult who received the AZD1222 COVID-19 vaccine. The CDR3 DNA sequence: TGTGCCAGCAGCCAACTGGGAGGGGGGCCAGAGACCCAGTACTTC. Encoded protein: CASSQLGGGPETQYF.